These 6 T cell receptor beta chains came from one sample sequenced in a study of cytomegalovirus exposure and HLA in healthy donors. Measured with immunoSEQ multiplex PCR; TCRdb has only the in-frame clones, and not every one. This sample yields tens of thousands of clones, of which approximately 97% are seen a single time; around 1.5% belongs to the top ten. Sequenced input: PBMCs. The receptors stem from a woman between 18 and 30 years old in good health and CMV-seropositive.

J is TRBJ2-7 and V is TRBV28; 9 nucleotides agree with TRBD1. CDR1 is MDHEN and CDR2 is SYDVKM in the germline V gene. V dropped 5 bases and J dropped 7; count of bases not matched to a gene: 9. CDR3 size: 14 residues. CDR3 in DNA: TGTGCCAGCAGTCTCTCCGGGACAGGGAGGGAGCAGTACTTC. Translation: CASSLSGTGREQYF.

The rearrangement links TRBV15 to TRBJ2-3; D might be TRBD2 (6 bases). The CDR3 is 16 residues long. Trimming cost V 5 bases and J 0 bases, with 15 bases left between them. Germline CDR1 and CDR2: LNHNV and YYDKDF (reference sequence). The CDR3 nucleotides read TGTGCCACCAGCGGGTTCCCGGGAGAGAGCACAGATACGCAGTATTTT. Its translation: CATSGFPGESTDTQYF.

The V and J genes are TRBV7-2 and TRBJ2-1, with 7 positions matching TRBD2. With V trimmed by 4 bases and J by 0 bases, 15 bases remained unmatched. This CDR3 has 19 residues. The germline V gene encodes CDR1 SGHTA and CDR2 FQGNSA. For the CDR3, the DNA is TGTGCCAGCAGCTCCCGCCCACCTAGGGACTATAGCTCCTACAATGAGCAGTTCTTC. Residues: CASSSRPPRDYSSYNEQFF.

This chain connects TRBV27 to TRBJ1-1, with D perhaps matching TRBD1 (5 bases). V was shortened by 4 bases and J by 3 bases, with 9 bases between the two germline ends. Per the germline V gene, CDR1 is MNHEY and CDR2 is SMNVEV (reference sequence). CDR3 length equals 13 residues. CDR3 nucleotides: TGTGCCAGCAGTTCCGGGGGGGACACTGAAGCTTTCTTT. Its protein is CASSSGGDTEAFF.

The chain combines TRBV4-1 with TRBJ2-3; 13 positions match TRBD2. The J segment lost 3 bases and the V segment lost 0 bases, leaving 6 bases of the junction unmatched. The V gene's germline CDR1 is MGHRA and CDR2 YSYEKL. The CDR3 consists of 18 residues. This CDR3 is CASSQEGTSGTRTDTQYF. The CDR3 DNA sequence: TGCGCCAGCAGCCAAGAAGGGACTAGCGGGACTAGGACAGATACGCAGTATTTT.

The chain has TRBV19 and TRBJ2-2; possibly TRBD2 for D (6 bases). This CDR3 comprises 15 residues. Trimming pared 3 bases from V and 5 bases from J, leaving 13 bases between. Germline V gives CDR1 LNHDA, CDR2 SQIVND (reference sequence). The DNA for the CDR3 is TGTGCCAGTAGTATCCCCGGGAGTAGTACCGGGGAGCTGTTTTTT. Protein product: CASSIPGSSTGELFF.